Listed below are T cell receptor beta chains from one sample, sequenced in a study of T cells expressing NK-cell markers. TCRdb reprocessed the 5' RACE reads and keeps a single row for each CDR3 protein, giving no DNA. The sample spans about half a million distinct CDR3 sequences; the ten largest clones claim over 1.1%. Sequences were obtained from blood T cells: a sorted CD56 or NKG2C T cell subset, CD4+ or CD8+ T cells, or bulk PBMC T cells (not recorded which). These receptors all come from a woman aged 45-59 years in good health. Both conserved end residues are part of each CDR3.

v_call	j_call	cdr3_aa
TRBV19	TRBJ2-5	CASSNPRGTGETQYF
TRBV29-1	TRBJ2-1	CSVRLSGGDYNEQFF
TRBV5-1	TRBJ2-2	CASSNEAITGELFF
TRBV27	TRBJ2-2	CASSLSAVTGRDTGELFF
TRBV12-3/TRBV12-4	TRBJ1-1	CASSLWEHAFF
TRBV5-1	TRBJ2-1	CASRGQPMDEQFF
TRBV5-5	TRBJ2-3	CASSPVGTTFRTDTQYF
TRBV5-1	TRBJ2-3	CASSFLAGRSDTQYF
TRBV12-3/TRBV12-4	TRBJ2-2	CASRYRKNTGELFF
TRBV7-3	TRBJ1-1	CASSLIGRNTEAFF
TRBV24-1	TRBJ2-3	CATSDLGTPDTQYF
TRBV6-5	TRBJ2-3	CASSSPRDRRTTDTQYF
TRBV7-9	TRBJ1-1	CASSSGPGSAAMNTEAFF
TRBV12-3/TRBV12-4	TRBJ2-7	CASSSQRGTGNEQYF
TRBV2	TRBJ2-7	CASSGTGDYEQYF
TRBV7-6	TRBJ2-1	CASSLAGELGEQFF
TRBV12-3/TRBV12-4	TRBJ1-2	CASSVMGGRGYTF
TRBV9	TRBJ2-1	CASSVGLREGHNEQFF
TRBV28	TRBJ2-5	CASISFSGGEETQYF
TRBV2	TRBJ2-5	CASRATIGTQYF
TRBV20-1	TRBJ2-3	CSAVKPTSGIHTDTQYF
TRBV6-2/TRBV6-3	TRBJ2-3	CASSILAASTDTQYF
TRBV9	TRBJ2-3	CASSSRQDITDTQYF
TRBV20-1	TRBJ2-2	CSARDRGGSSGELFF
TRBV2	TRBJ2-7	CAGRQGMNSYEQYF
TRBV30	TRBJ2-7	CAWKFNSYEQYF
TRBV2	TRBJ2-3	CASSRDRASDTQYF
TRBV6-6	TRBJ2-7	CASNHGRLGQTYEQYF
TRBV12-3/TRBV12-4	TRBJ2-6	CASSWARDRTPSGANVLTF